The entry below describes one TCR beta chain. This clone was seen just once. Its antigen has not been determined. No base quality information exists; no much larger clone differs at one position. The immunoSEQ Assay, a bias-controlled multiplex PCR, was used to amplify TCRbeta CDR3 regions from genomic DNA. Per the authors' processing: Within the assay, amplification of reference gene primers was used to estimate how many nucleated cells each sample contained. To quantify the absolute abundance of each unique TCRbeta CDR3 rearrangement, sequence reads were collapsed and filtered. For each sample, productive Simpson clonality was calculated by taking the square root of Simpson's diversity index across productive rearrangements. TCRdb took over this immuneACCESS table, retaining in-frame rearrangements with V and J assigned. Such tables are incomplete; in checked studies, under half of the missing clones stem from an unresolved V gene, and the remainder is unexplained. The V and J calls and clone size come from that table; D and trimming were worked out from the DNA. Present in this sample are about 150,000 clones, approximately 78% of which were seen just once. Roughly 1.5% of the sample rests with the top ten.

This record belongs to a study of blood T cell repertoires in COVID-19 (TCRdb year 2020). For the wider study: The collaborator samples originated in the United States, Italy and Spain and spanned the acute and convalescent phases of COVID-19. The repertoires were released in a freely available public database meant as a resource for research on the immune response to SARS-CoV-2. The prospective study material was composed of cDNA or gDNA derived from T cells, B-cell-depleted T cells, or PBMCs. The sample metadata nearly always contained a de-identified subject ID, COVID-19 status, age in years and sex. The samples were drawn from two sources: the first 160 participants of the ongoing ImmuneRACE study, and 950 to 1,500 subjects contributed by 6 global collaborators. Where available, HLA class I and class II types were taken from metadata supplied by the sample provider and were not determined by assay-based typing. Deeply sampled blood TCRbeta repertoires from subjects exposed to, actively infected with, or recovered from COVID-19 were included in the dataset.

V loses 0 bases, J loses 14 bases, and the germline ends lie 19 bases apart. There are 15 amino acids in the CDR3, from cysteine to phenylalanine inclusive. The DNA shown is the 45-base CDR3, in frame from base 1. What the study reported, not specific to this receptor: How much clinical and demographic metadata was included differed by source and by participant, and the metadata was provided uncurated.

Whole blood was collected in K2EDTA tubes by collaborating institutions according to the institutions' own protocols. For TCRbeta analysis, collaborator samples were shipped as frozen whole blood, as isolated PBMCs, or as DNA extracted from either sample type. Sequences were obtained from peripheral blood. The origin of this receptor is an elderly man with acute or convalescent COVID-19. This chain is built from TRBV23-1 and TRBJ1-4; no D gene is confidently identified. TRBV23-1 is an ORF for which the function is uncertain. The CDR3 region: CASSQSRGFGSRLFF. At the DNA level, the sequence is TGCGCCAGCAGTCAATCGCGGGGATTTGGGTCGCGCCTGTTTTTT.